This note documents a single T cell receptor (beta chain) sequence. This sample is part of a study of long-term antiretroviral therapy in people with HIV. Trimming removed 4 bases from V and 9 bases from J, with 16 bases in between. The CDR3 runs to 14 residues. Germline CDR1 MNHEY, CDR2 SMNVEV (reference sequence). immunoSEQ v3.0 was run at survey level. The data were produced by immunoSEQ multiplex PCR, yet TCRdb's version contains in-frame clones alone and is incomplete. The profile shows roughly 16,000 clones, roughly three quarters of them singletons. Sequenced material: unsorted PBMCs, taken 2.3 years after starting antiretroviral therapy. This chain joins TRBV27 and TRBJ1-5, with D tentatively TRBD1 (6 bases). The sequence was obtained from a woman aged 40 to 55 with HIV. As DNA, the CDR3 is TGTGCCAGCAGTTCTCTTCAGGGGACGGGGCCCCAGCATTTT. This sequence encodes CASSSLQGTGPQHF.